Following are 27 T cell receptor beta chains from one sample sequenced in a study of blood T cell repertoires in COVID-19. The protocol was immunoSEQ multiplex PCR, while the TCRdb copy is restricted to in-frame clones and leaves out a portion. The sample shows 95,000 to 150,000 clones, around four fifths of them seen only once. Sequencing used peripheral blood. These receptors all stem from a man aged 55 to 69 with active or convalescent COVID-19.

The chain combines TRBV5-1 with TRBJ1-1; 10 bases align to TRBD1. This CDR3 has 16 residues. Germline CDR1 is SGHRS and CDR2 is YFSETQ. V shed 3 bases, J shed 1 base, and the junction held 6 bases outside the gene matches. The CDR3 bases are TGCGCCAGCAGCTCCGACAGGGGGCTTGGGAACACTGAAGCTTTCTTT. This codes for CASSSDRGLGNTEAFF.

The rearrangement uses TRBV6-2 or TRBV6-3 and TRBJ2-7, with 7 bases fitting TRBD1. V shed 6 bases and J 2 bases; nucleotides not matched to a gene: 7. Germline V CDR1 and CDR2: MNHEY, SVGEGT. The CDR3 totals 14 residues. CDR3 coding DNA: TGTGCCAGCAGCCACCCCGACAGGGCCTACGAGCAGTACTTC. Encoded protein: CASSHPDRAYEQYF.

This sequence joins TRBV2 and TRBJ2-3, with 7 positions matching TRBD1. Trimming took 5 bases from V and 1 from J; bases not matched to a gene: 12. The CDR3 has 17 amino acids. Germline V gene data show CDR1 as SNHLY and CDR2 as FYNNEI. CDR3 sequence reads: CASSYLESGTGTDTQYF. For the CDR3, the DNA is TGTGCCAGCAGTTACCTAGAATCCGGGACAGGCACAGATACGCAGTATTTT.

The V call is TRBV2, the J call TRBJ2-3, with 9 bases fitting TRBD1. Trimming cost V 6 bases and J 6 bases; bases outside gene matches: 10. In germline, CDR1 is SNHLY, CDR2 FYNNEI. This CDR3 contains 15 residues. The DNA of the CDR3 is TGTGCCAGCAGAGGCCGGGACAGGGTTTGGGATACGCAGTATTTT. It yields the protein CASRGRDRVWDTQYF.

This chain links TRBV19 with TRBJ2-5, with TRBD2 matching over 8 bases. J was trimmed by 5 bases and V by 8 bases; bases with no gene match: 7. The CDR3 covers 13 residues. CDR1 and CDR2 (germline): LNHDA, SQIVND (reference sequence). The CDR3 here is CASHGRAGETQYF. The CDR3 DNA is TGTGCCAGTCACGGGAGGGCAGGGGAGACCCAGTACTTC.

This clone was picked up one time. The rearrangement joins TRBV11-2 to TRBJ2-1; TRBD2 aligns across 14 bases. Losses at the gene ends were 5 bases for V and 7 bases for J; bases not matched to a gene: 4. Germline CDR1 SGHAT, CDR2 FQNNGV. This CDR3 contains 15 residues. DNA for the CDR3: TGTGCCAGCAGCATAGGGACTAGCGGGAGAAATGAGCAGTTCTTC. Translating it yields CASSIGTSGRNEQFF. The variable domain in full, completed from reference TRBV11-2 and TRBJ2-1, reads EAGVAQSPRYKIIEKRQSVAFWCNPISGHATLYWYQQILGQGPKLLIQFQNNGVVDDSQLPKDRFSAERLKGVDSTLKIQPAKLEDSAVYLCASSIGTSGRNEQFFGPGTRLTVL.

V is TRBV5-8 and J is TRBJ2-3; 13 positions match TRBD2. Trimming took 2 bases from V and 0 from J; bases not matched to a gene: 6. The CDR3 loop spans 18 amino acids. Germline CDR1 is SGHTS and CDR2 is YDEGEE. DNA of the CDR3: TGTGCCAGCAGCTTCGGACTAGCGGGAGTAGGAAGCACAGATACGCAGTATTTT. Amino acids: CASSFGLAGVGSTDTQYF.

The chain combines TRBV28 with TRBJ1-1, with TRBD1 identical over 8 bases. The CDR3 sequence is 12 residues long. Germline CDR1 reads MDHEN; CDR2 reads SYDVKM. The trim removed 8 bases at V and 6 bases at J, leaving 5 bases unmatched. CDR3 in DNA: TGTGCCAGCGCCAGGGGGCGGTCTGAAGCTTTCTTT. This sequence encodes CASARGRSEAFF. Based on the CDR3 plus reference TRBV28 and TRBJ1-1, the full variable domain is DVKVTQSSRYLVKRTGEKVFLECVQDMDHENMFWYRQDPGLGLRLIYFSYDVKMKEKGDIPEGYSVSREKKERFSLILESASTNQTSMYLCASARGRSEAFFGQGTRLTVV.

This rearrangement joins TRBV7-8 to TRBJ2-3; TRBD2 agrees at 10 bases. In germline, CDR1 is SGHVS, CDR2 FQNEAQ. CDR3 length: 19 residues. V gave up 4 bases and J gave up 5 bases; unmatched junction bases: 18. CDR3 residues: CASSSVAGGSGVGGDTQYF. Here the CDR3 DNA reads TGTGCCAGCAGCTCTGTAGCGGGGGGCTCTGGAGTAGGTGGAGATACGCAGTATTTT.

A single count supports this clone. The rearrangement links TRBV27 to TRBJ1-6; 8 positions agree with TRBD1. The germline CDR1 and CDR2 sequences are MNHEY and SMNVEV (reference sequence). This CDR3 is 12 amino acids long. J lost 15 bases, V lost 6 bases, and 7 bases had no gene match. The CDR3 region is CASSTIGTGLHF. CDR3 DNA: TGTGCCAGCAGCACTATCGGGACAGGCCTCCACTTT.

The chain links TRBV2 to TRBJ1-1; possible D gene TRBD1, 5 bases. Germline V lookup: CDR1 SNHLY, CDR2 FYNNEI. There are 12 residues in the CDR3. Trimming shortened V by 5 bases and J by 8 bases, and 12 bases separated the two germline ends. This chain's CDR3 is CASSTRDSEAFF. In nucleotides, the CDR3 is TGTGCCAGCAGTACGAGGGACTCGGAAGCTTTCTTT. Full variable domain (outside the CDR3, taken from reference TRBV2 and TRBJ1-1): EPEVTQTPSHQVTQMGQEVILRCVPISNHLYFYWYRQILGQKVEFLVSFYNNEISEKSEIFDDQFSVERPDGSNFTLKIRSTKLEDSAMYFCASSTRDSEAFFGQGTRLTVV.

Only one count was recorded for this clone. The CDR3 nucleotides are TGTGCCAGCAGTTTATGGGGAGGGAACTCCAGCCCGGATACGCAGTATTTT. It encodes CASSLWGGNSSPDTQYF. This chain uses TRBV28 with TRBJ2-3; 7 bases align to TRBD2. Germline values: CDR1 MDHEN, CDR2 SYDVKM. V shed 0 bases and J 6 bases; nucleotides not matched to a gene: 12. The CDR3 contains 17 residues.

This clone came up a few times. The genes are TRBV10-3 and TRBJ2-5, with 9 bases matching TRBD1. The CDR3 spans 15 residues. The V and J ends lost 4 bases and 5 bases, in that order; junction bases with no gene match: 8. Germline values: CDR1 ENHRY, CDR2 SYGVKD. The CDR3 DNA sequence: TGTGCCATCAGTGTCCCCGGGACAGGGCTGGAGACCCAGTACTTC. Translating it yields CAISVPGTGLETQYF.

This sequence joins TRBV6-5 and TRBJ1-2; 10 nucleotides agree with TRBD1. V lost 4 bases to trimming and J lost 13 bases; unmatched junction nucleotides: 9. Germline V lookup: CDR1 MNHEY, CDR2 SVGAGI. This CDR3 has 13 residues. Written as DNA, the CDR3 is TGTGCCAGCAGTTCCGCCGGGACAGGGGTCCCCACCTTC. It codes for CASSSAGTGVPTF.

This sequence joins TRBV5-1 and TRBJ2-5, with a tentative D call TRBD2 (5 bases). Trimming cost V 0 bases and J 5 bases, with 11 bases left between them. Germline loops: CDR1 SGHRS, CDR2 YFSETQ. CDR3 length equals 14 residues. CDR3 coding DNA: TGCGCCAGCAGCTTGGACATGCCGGGGGAGACCCAGTACTTC. This sequence encodes CASSLDMPGETQYF. Combining the CDR3 with reference TRBV5-1 and TRBJ2-5 gives the whole variable domain KAGVTQTPRYLIKTRGQQVTLSCSPISGHRSVSWYQQTPGQGLQFLFEYFSETQRNKGNFPGRFSGRQFSNSRSEMNVSTLELGDSALYLCASSLDMPGETQYFGPGTRLLVL.

This chain joins TRBV2 and TRBJ2-5, with D uncertain. Trimming cost V 2 bases and J 2 bases, with 9 bases left between them. Germline lookup yields CDR1 SNHLY and CDR2 FYNNEI. The CDR3 has 14 residues. The CDR3: CASSELASQETQYF. CDR3 in DNA: TGTGCCAGCAGTGAACTGGCCAGTCAAGAGACCCAGTACTTC.

The chain is built from TRBV4-3 and TRBJ2-1; the match to TRBD2 covers 8 bases. J lost 2 bases, V lost 1 base, and 7 bases had no gene match. This CDR3 contains 17 residues. Germline V gene data show CDR1 as LGHNA and CDR2 as YSLEER. CDR3 loop: CASSQGTGTRPYNEQFF. In DNA form, the CDR3 reads TGCGCCAGCAGCCAAGGGACCGGGACTAGACCCTACAATGAGCAGTTCTTC.

This sequence joins TRBV15 and TRBJ2-7; D might be TRBD1 (5 bases). Per the germline V gene, CDR1 is LNHNV and CDR2 is YYDKDF (reference sequence). Trimming stripped 0 bases from V and 3 bases from J, with 9 bases between. CDR3 size: 14 residues. This CDR3 is CATSREGVGYEQYF. CDR3 DNA sequence: TGTGCCACCAGCAGAGAAGGGGTGGGCTACGAGCAGTACTTC.

J is TRBJ2-1 and V is TRBV4-1; 10 nucleotides agree with TRBD2. Trimming cost V 6 bases and J 3 bases; bases outside gene matches: 5. Looked up from germline, CDR1 is MGHRA and CDR2 is YSYEKL. CDR3 length: 15 amino acids. CDR3 bases: TGCGCCAGCAGTATCGGGACTAGCGTCTACAATGAGCAGTTCTTC. Its protein is CASSIGTSVYNEQFF.

V usage is TRBV7-9 and J usage is TRBJ2-7; weak D call: TRBD2 (5 bases). V was clipped by 0 bases and J by 3 bases, with 12 bases between them. The CDR3 covers 15 residues. The germline gives CDR1 SEHNR, CDR2 FQNEAQ (reference sequence). DNA of the CDR3: TGTGCCAGCAGCTTAGCTGTCCGAGGGAACTACGAGCAGTACTTC. Amino acid sequence: CASSLAVRGNYEQYF.

Only a few counts were recorded for this clone. J is TRBJ1-5 and V is TRBV4-1; D not resolved. Trimming removed 0 bases at V and 9 bases at J, with 12 bases between. The CDR3 is made up of 14 amino acids. Germline lookup yields CDR1 MGHRA and CDR2 YSYEKL. This CDR3 is CASSQDLSGRPQHF. The CDR3, as DNA: TGCGCCAGCAGCCAAGATTTGTCGGGTCGGCCCCAGCATTTT.

The V gene is TRBV27, the J gene TRBJ1-6; D is ambiguous. The CDR3 totals 11 residues. V lost 4 bases, J lost 7 bases, and 2 bases lay in between. The germline gives CDR1 MNHEY, CDR2 SMNVEV (reference sequence). The CDR3 nucleotides read TGTGCCAGCAGTTCAAATTCACCCCTCCACTTT. Its translation: CASSSNSPLHF.

The chain uses TRBV7-6 and TRBJ2-7; 9 positions match TRBD2. CDR3 length equals 15 residues. Germline trimming cut 1 base from V and 0 bases from J; bases unmatched to any gene: 1. Germline CDR1 and CDR2: SGHVS and FNYEAQ. CDR3 DNA: TGTGCCAGCAGCTTAGAGACTAGCGGCTCCTACGAGCAGTACTTC. Its translation is CASSLETSGSYEQYF.

The chain carries TRBV6-2 or TRBV6-3 and TRBJ2-6, with 8 bases identical to TRBD1. Per germline, CDR1 MNHEY and CDR2 SVGEGT. This CDR3 comprises 17 residues. V was pared by 6 bases and J by 4 bases, with 11 bases of the junction left unmatched. CDR3 protein: CASSPDQGAAGANVLTF. The DNA for the CDR3 is TGTGCCAGCAGCCCCGACCAGGGGGCCGCGGGGGCCAACGTCCTGACTTTC.

The CDR3 region has the DNA TGTGCCAGCAGTATCCGACAGGGGGCTGTGTACCAAGAGACCCAGTACTTC. It encodes CASSIRQGAVYQETQYF. This sequence joins TRBV27 and TRBJ2-5; 10 positions agree with TRBD1. Germline values: CDR1 MNHEY, CDR2 SMNVEV (reference sequence). V trimming: 5 bases; J trimming: 0 bases; junction bases outside the gene matches: 9. CDR3 size: 17 residues.

The J gene is TRBJ1-2, the V gene TRBV6-6; perhaps TRBD1 as D (5 bases). The length of the CDR3 is 13 residues. The ends were cut back, 4 bases at V and 6 bases at J, with 12 bases in the middle. Germline CDR1 reads MNHNY; CDR2 reads SVGAGI (reference sequence). In DNA, the CDR3 is TGTGCCAGCAGTTCTCGGAGGGGAAATGGCTACACCTTC. This sequence encodes CASSSRRGNGYTF.

V is TRBV2 and J is TRBJ2-7; possible D gene TRBD2, 5 bases. The CDR3 totals 13 residues. CDR1 is SNHLY, CDR2 FYNNEI, per germline. Trimming removed 7 bases at V and 2 bases at J, with 12 bases between. CDR3 bases: TGTGCCAGCAAAGGCGGGTCAACCTACGAGCAGTACTTC. It specifies CASKGGSTYEQYF.